These 5 T cell receptor beta chains were sequenced from one sample in a study of T cells in Graves' hyperthyroidism and ophthalmopathy. Researchers amplified the TCR beta CDR3 regions from RNA transcripts. First-round RT-PCR with HTBI primers amplified the TCR CDR3 region. TCRdb passed the multiplex PCR reads through MiXCR, listing each CDR3 protein once. The repertoire holds over 650,000 distinct CDR3 sequences, with 45% as singletons. The sample comprised peripheral blood or thyroid tissue (not recorded which). The source is an adult man with Graves' disease, either hyperthyroidism or ophthalmopathy (not recorded which).

This clonotype was counted ten times or more. The chain employs TRBV7-9 and TRBJ1-1; D possibly corresponds to TRBD1 (6 bases). With 1 base removed from V and 1 base from J, the gap between germline ends came to 10 bases. Germline assignment: CDR1 SEHNR and CDR2 FQNEAQ (reference sequence). The CDR3 has 15 amino acids. CDR3 DNA sequence: TGTGCCAGCAGCTTAGTCAAGGGGGGGAACACTGAAGCTTTCTTT. Translated: CASSLVKGGNTEAFF. Using reference TRBV7-9 and TRBJ1-1 for the parts outside the CDR3, the full variable domain is DTGVSQNPRHKITKRGQNVTFRCDPISEHNRLYWYRQTLGQGPEFLTYFQNEAQLEKSRLLSDRFSAERPKGSFSTLEIQRTEQGDSAMYLCASSLVKGGNTEAFFGQGTRLTVV.

The chain links TRBV7-9 to TRBJ2-5; 10 bases match TRBD2. Germline CDR1 reads SEHNR; CDR2 reads FQNEAQ (reference sequence). This CDR3 is built from 16 residues. V lost 2 bases and J lost 2; bases outside the gene matches: 5. The chain's CDR3 is CASSLPGTSAQETQYF. The CDR3 DNA sequence: TGTGCCAGCAGCTTACCAGGGACTAGCGCGCAAGAGACCCAGTACTTC.

This clonotype has only a few counts. This sequence joins TRBV6-5 and TRBJ1-6, with D uncertain. The germline gives CDR1 MNHEY, CDR2 SVGAGI. V was pared by 5 bases and J by 3 bases, with 5 bases between. CDR3 size: 13 residues. The CDR3 nucleotides are TGTGCCAGCAGTATCCGCTATAATTCACCCCTCCACTTT. It translates to CASSIRYNSPLHF.

This clonotype occurred a few times. V usage is TRBV9 and J usage is TRBJ2-7, with 10 bases identical to TRBD1. There are 15 residues in the CDR3. V shed 6 bases and J 2 bases; nucleotides not matched to a gene: 8. Per germline, CDR1 SGDLS and CDR2 YYNGEE. The CDR3 nucleotides are TGTGCCAGCACCCCAGGGACAGGGGTCACCTACGAGCAGTACTTC. Encoded protein: CASTPGTGVTYEQYF.

This clonotype was counted a few times. CDR3 sequence (DNA): TGTGCCAGCAGCGTAGAATGGCAGGGGAATGAAAAACTGTTTTTT. It yields the protein CASSVEWQGNEKLFF. The V gene is TRBV9, the J gene TRBJ1-4; the D gene is possibly TRBD1 (6 bases). This CDR3 is built from 15 residues. Looked up from germline, CDR1 is SGDLS and CDR2 is YYNGEE. The V end lost 0 bases, the J end lost 5 bases, and 11 bases lay between the germline ends.